The rows below give T cell receptor beta chains drawn from one sample of a study of blood T cell repertoires in COVID-19. Profiled with immunoSEQ multiplex PCR; TCRdb holds only in-frame clones, not every one. The sample has more than 85,000 clones; around three quarters are singletons. Sequenced input: peripheral blood. The receptors originated from a human donor in a cohort sampled during active or convalescent COVID-19. Each CDR3 is given with its conserved first and last residue. The D gene is left open where the match is weak. Clone sizes are given selectively: once, few, many, or a class where the clone is expanded.

clone size: NA
CDR3 length: 18
V gene: TRBV9
J gene: TRBJ2-3
D gene: TRBD2
CDR3 protein: CASSGYHVAGVVTDTQYF
CDR3 DNA: TGTGCCAGCAGCGGATACCACGTAGCGGGAGTGGTCACAGATACGCAGTATTTT

clone size: medium-sized
CDR3 length: 17
V gene: TRBV2
J gene: TRBJ2-5
D gene: NA
CDR3 protein: CASSEFTGRGYQETQYF
CDR3 DNA: TGTGCCAGCAGTGAATTTACGGGGCGGGGTTACCAAGAGACCCAGTACTTC

clone size: NA
CDR3 length: 16
V gene: TRBV7-2
J gene: TRBJ2-1
D gene: NA
CDR3 protein: CASSRSSISSYNEQFF
CDR3 DNA: TGTGCCAGCAGCCGGAGTAGCATTTCGTCCTACAATGAGCAGTTCTTC

clone size: NA
CDR3 length: 21
V gene: TRBV21-1
J gene: TRBJ2-2
D gene: NA
CDR3 protein: CASSFLKGSERPRQGTGELFF
CDR3 DNA: TGTGCCAGCAGCTTCCTAAAGGGGAGCGAAAGGCCGAGACAGGGTACCGGGGAGCTGTTTTTT

clone size: NA
CDR3 length: 16
V gene: TRBV19
J gene: TRBJ1-5
D gene: NA
CDR3 protein: CASSIPRGAGNQPQHF
CDR3 DNA: TGTGCCAGTAGTATCCCTCGGGGGGCGGGAAATCAGCCCCAGCATTTT

clone size: NA
CDR3 length: 13
V gene: TRBV7-8
J gene: TRBJ2-3
D gene: NA
CDR3 protein: CASSFVWLDTQYF
CDR3 DNA: TGTGCCAGCAGCTTCGTCTGGCTGGATACGCAGTATTTT

clone size: NA
CDR3 length: 16
V gene: TRBV9
J gene: TRBJ2-5
D gene: TRBD2
CDR3 protein: CASSVGGSGGPETQYF
CDR3 DNA: TGTGCCAGCAGCGTAGGCGGTAGCGGGGGCCCAGAGACCCAGTACTTC

clone size: NA
CDR3 length: 16
V gene: TRBV2
J gene: TRBJ2-1
D gene: TRBD1
CDR3 protein: CASRDPRTGLYNEQFF
CDR3 DNA: TGTGCCAGCAGAGACCCCAGGACAGGGCTCTACAATGAGCAGTTCTTC

clone size: NA
CDR3 length: 16
V gene: TRBV11-2
J gene: TRBJ1-2
D gene: NA
CDR3 protein: CASSLDPIRSPYGYTF
CDR3 DNA: TGTGCCAGCAGCTTAGACCCCATCCGGTCCCCCTATGGCTACACCTTC

clone size: NA
CDR3 length: 14
V gene: TRBV19
J gene: TRBJ2-3
D gene: TRBD1
CDR3 protein: CASRGQSSTDTQYF
CDR3 DNA: TGTGCCAGTCGGGGACAGTCTAGCACAGATACGCAGTATTTT

clone size: NA
CDR3 length: 13
V gene: TRBV7-8
J gene: TRBJ1-2
D gene: NA
CDR3 protein: CASSFSGGYGYTF
CDR3 DNA: TGTGCCAGCAGCTTCTCCGGTGGCTATGGCTACACCTTC

clone size: NA
CDR3 length: 15
V gene: TRBV4-1
J gene: TRBJ1-1
D gene: NA
CDR3 protein: CASSQVGTTNTEAFF
CDR3 DNA: TGCGCCAGCAGCCAAGTCGGGACAACCAACACTGAAGCTTTCTTT

clone size: NA
CDR3 length: 13
V gene: TRBV18
J gene: TRBJ1-2
D gene: NA
CDR3 protein: CASSLQEYYGYTF
CDR3 DNA: TGTGCCAGCTCACTACAGGAATACTATGGCTACACCTTC